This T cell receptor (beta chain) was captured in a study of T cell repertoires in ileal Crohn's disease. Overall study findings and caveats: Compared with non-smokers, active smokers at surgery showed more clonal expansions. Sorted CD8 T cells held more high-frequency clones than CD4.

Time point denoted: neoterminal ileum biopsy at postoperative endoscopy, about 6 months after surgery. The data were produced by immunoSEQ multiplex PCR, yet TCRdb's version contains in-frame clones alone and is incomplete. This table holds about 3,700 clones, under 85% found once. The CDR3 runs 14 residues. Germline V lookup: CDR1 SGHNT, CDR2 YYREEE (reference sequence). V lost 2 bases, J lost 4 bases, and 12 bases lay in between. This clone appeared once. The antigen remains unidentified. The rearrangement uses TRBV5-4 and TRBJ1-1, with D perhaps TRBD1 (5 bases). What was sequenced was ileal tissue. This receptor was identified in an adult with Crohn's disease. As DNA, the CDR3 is TGTGCCAGCAGCTTCACCACGGGGGGCACTGAAGCTTTCTTT. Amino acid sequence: CASSFTTGGTEAFF.